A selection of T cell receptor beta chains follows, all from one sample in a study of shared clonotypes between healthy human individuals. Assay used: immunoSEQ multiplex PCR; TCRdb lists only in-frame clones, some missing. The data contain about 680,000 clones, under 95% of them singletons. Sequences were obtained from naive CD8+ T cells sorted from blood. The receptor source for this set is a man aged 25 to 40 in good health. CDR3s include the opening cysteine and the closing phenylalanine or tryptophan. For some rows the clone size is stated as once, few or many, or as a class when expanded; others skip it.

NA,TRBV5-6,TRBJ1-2,CASSSIPGQSYGYTF
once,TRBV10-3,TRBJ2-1,CAISESMLGDDEQFF
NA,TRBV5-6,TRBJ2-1,CASSLVRSSYNEQFF
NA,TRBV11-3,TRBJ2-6,CASSLVSRTRPPQGANVLTF
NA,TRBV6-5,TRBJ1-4,CASSWRGTGKLFF
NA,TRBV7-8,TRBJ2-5,CASNPTGPYEGTQYF
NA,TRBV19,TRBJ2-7,CASSDRGDSYEQYF
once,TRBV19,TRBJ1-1,CASSIGVTGDKSMNTEAFF
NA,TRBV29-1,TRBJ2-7,CSVETAGASSYEQYF
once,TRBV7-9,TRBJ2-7,CASSPSVGTGILEQYF
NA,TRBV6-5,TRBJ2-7,CASSYGTIGYEQYF
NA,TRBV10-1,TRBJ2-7,CASSPGLGYEQYF
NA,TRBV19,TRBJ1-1,CASSILTGANTEAFF
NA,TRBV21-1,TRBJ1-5,CAGPNQPQHF
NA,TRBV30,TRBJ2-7,CAWKGQGAYEQYF
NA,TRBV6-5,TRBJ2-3,CASSYSPGTDTQYF
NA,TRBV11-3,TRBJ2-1,CASSAGPTRAYNEQFF
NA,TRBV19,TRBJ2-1,CASRGMTLGPPEQFF
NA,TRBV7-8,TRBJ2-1,CASSLLLAGIPLGRGSYNEQFF
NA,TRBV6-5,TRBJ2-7,CASSYASLGYEQYF
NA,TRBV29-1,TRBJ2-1,CSVRDSASYNEQFF
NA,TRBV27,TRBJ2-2,CASSFGTGELFF
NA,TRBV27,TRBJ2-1,CASSLIDPGNEQFF
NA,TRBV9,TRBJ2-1,CASSPTPRTGGNEQFF
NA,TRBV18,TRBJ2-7,CASSPVGGTEQYF
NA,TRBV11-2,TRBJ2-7,CASSLAPGAGGTSSYEQYF
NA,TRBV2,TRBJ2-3,CASSEATGLATDTQYF
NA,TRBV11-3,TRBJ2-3,CASSPQEGGLTDTQYF
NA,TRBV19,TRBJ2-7,CASSYLAASSYEQYF
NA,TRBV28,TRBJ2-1,CASSLSSRGSYNEQFF
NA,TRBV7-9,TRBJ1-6,CASSQVVGANSPLHF
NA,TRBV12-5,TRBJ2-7,CASGLGDSYEQYF
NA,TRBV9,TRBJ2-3,CASSSNRRDLPEGDTQYF
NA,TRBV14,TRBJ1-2,CASSQGPTYGYTF
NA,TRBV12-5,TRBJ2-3,CASGSGQGRADTQYF
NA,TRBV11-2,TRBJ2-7,CASSLWTYEQYF
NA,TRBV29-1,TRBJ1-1,CSVDMGQVNTEAFF
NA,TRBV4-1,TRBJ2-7,CASSPREGAYEQYF
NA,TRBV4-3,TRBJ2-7,CASSQDRMGWSDEQYF
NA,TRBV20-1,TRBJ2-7,CSAMTGGEQYF
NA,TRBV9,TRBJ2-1,CASSALANSYNEQFF
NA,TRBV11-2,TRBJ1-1,CASSLGMNTEAFF
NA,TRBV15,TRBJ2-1,CATSREPGLANGEQFF
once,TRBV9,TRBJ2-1,CASSVTGTSELYNEQFF
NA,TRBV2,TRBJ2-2,CASSFSGGLELSGELFF
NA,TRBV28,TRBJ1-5,CASRSPGLGQPQHF
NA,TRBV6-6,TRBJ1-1,CASSYGVDTEAFF